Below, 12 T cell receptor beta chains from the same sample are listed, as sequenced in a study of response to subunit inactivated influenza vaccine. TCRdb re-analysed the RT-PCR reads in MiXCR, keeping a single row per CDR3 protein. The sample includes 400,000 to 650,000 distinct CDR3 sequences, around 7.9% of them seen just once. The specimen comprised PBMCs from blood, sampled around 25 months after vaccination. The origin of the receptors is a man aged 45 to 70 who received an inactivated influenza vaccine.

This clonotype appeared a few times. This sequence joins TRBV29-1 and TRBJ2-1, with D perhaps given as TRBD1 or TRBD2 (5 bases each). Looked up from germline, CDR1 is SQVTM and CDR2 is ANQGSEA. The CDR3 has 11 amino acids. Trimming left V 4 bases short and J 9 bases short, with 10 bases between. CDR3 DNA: TGCAGCGTTGGCAGGGACCCTGAGCAGTTCTTC. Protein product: CSVGRDPEQFF.

CDR3 nucleotide sequence: TGTGCCAGCAGCCACTCCAGGACGGGGGGCGAGCAGTACTTC. It yields the protein CASSHSRTGGEQYF. This chain uses TRBV14 with TRBJ2-7; 7 bases match TRBD2. Germline assignment: CDR1 SGHDN and CDR2 FVKESK. The CDR3 loop spans 14 amino acids. J gave up 6 bases and V 3 bases, and 8 bases lay outside the gene matches.

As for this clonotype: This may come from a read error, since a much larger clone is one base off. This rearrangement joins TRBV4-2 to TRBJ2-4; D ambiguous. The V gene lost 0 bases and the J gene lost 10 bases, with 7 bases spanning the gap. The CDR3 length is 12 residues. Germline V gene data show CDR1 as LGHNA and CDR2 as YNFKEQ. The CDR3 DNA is TGTGCCAGCAGCCAAGACGTGAAGATTCAGTACTTC. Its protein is CASSQDVKIQYF.

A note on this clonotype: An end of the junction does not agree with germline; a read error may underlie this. The CDR3 DNA follows: TGTGCCAGCAGCGTAGGGCTAGATGCCTCCTCCGAGCAGTACTTC. This sequence encodes CASSVGLDASSEQYF. The V gene is TRBV9, the J gene TRBJ2-7, with D unclear. CDR1 and CDR2 (germline): SGDLS, YYNGEE. The CDR3 consists of 15 residues.

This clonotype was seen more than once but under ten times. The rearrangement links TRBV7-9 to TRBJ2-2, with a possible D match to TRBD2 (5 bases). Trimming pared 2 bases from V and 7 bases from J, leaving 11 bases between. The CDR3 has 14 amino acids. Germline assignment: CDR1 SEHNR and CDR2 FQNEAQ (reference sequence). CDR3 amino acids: CASSLHQEGGELFF. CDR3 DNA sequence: TGTGCCAGCAGCTTACACCAAGAGGGCGGGGAGCTGTTTTTT.

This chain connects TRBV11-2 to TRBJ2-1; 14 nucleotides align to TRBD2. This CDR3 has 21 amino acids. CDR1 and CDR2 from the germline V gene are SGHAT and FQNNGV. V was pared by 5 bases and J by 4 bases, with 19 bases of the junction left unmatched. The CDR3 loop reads CASSVYAGTSGSRGPYNEQFF. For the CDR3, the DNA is TGTGCCAGCAGCGTCTATGCCGGGACTAGCGGGAGCAGAGGCCCTTACAATGAGCAGTTCTTC.

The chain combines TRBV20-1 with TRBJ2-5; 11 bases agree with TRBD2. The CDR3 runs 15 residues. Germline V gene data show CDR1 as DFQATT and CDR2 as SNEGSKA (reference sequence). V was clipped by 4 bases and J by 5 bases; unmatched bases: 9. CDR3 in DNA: TGCAGTGCTAAACCTACTAGCGGGAGTGTTGAGACCCAGTACTTC. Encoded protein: CSAKPTSGSVETQYF.

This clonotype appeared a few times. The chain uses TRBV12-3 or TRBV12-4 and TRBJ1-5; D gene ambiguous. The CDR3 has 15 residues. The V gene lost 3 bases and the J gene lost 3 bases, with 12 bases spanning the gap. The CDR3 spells CASSFGMLPNQPQHF. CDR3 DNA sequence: TGTGCCAGCAGTTTCGGTATGCTCCCCAATCAGCCCCAGCATTTT.

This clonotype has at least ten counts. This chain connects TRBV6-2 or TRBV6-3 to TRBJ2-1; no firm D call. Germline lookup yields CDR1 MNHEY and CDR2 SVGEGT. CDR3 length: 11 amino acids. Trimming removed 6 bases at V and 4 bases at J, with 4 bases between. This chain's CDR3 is CASSPYNEQFF. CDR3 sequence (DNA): TGTGCCAGCAGCCCTTACAATGAGCAGTTCTTC.

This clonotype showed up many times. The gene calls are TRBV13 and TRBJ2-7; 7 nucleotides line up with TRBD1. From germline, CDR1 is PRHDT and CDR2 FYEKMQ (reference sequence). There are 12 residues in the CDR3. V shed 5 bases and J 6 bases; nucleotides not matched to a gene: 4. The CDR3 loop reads CASSNRDSEQYF. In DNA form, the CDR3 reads TGTGCCAGCAGCAACCGGGACAGCGAGCAGTACTTC.

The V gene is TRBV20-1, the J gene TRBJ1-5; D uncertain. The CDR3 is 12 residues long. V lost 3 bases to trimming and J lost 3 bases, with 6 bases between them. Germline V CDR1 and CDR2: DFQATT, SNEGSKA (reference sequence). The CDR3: CSASRVNQPQHF. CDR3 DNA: TGCAGTGCTAGCCGGGTCAATCAGCCCCAGCATTTT.

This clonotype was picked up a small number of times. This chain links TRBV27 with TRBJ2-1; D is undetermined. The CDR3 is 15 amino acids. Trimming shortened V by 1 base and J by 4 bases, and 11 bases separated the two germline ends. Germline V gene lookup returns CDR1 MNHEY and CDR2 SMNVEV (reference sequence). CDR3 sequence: CASSLFSPAYNEQFF. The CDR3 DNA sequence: TGTGCCAGCAGTTTATTCTCACCCGCGTACAATGAGCAGTTCTTC.